This note documents a single T cell receptor beta chain sequence. This sample was included in a study of blood T cell repertoires in COVID-19. The wider study: Nucleic acid was either cDNA or gDNA, and it came from T cells, B-cell-depleted T cells, or PBMCs.

Participants spanned ages about 18 to 90 years and resided in 20 to 25 US areas. Original handling: How many nucleated cells were present was estimated from reference gene primer amplification. Clones were read by immunoSEQ multiplex PCR, and TCRdb kept only the in-frame ones, dropping some. That table supplies the V and J calls and clone size; D and trimming were determined from the DNA. The table lists some 200,000 clones, about nine tenths of them singletons, with over 3% in the top ten. Germline assignment: CDR1 MRHNA and CDR2 SNTAGT. This CDR3 is 13 amino acids long. V lost 0 bases and J lost 8, with 10 bases in between.

The TCR sequence derives from a woman aged 40-49 years with acute COVID-19. Sequences were obtained from PBMCs or T cells enriched from blood (not recorded which). This chain joins TRBV6-4 and TRBJ1-2; no firm D call. The CDR3 DNA sequence: TGTGCCAGCAGTGACTCGAACGCGGGGGGCTACACCTTC. Protein sequence: CASSDSNAGGYTF.